The 6 T cell receptor beta chains below all came from one sample that was sequenced in a study of T-cell memory formation after mild COVID-19. TCRdb used MiXCR to reprocess the 5' RACE reads, holding one entry per CDR3 protein. Among roughly 450,000 distinct CDR3 sequences, about 20% were seen once, and the ten largest hold about 22%. Material for sequencing was PBMCs or a T cell subset sorted from them (not recorded which). These receptors were taken from a man aged 18 to 29 who had mild COVID-19 (a few samples of this study predate the infection). Cell type and time point are not known.

This clonotype was observed a few times. The chain employs TRBV29-1 and TRBJ1-2; no firm D call. Germline lookup yields CDR1 SQVTM and CDR2 ANQGSEA. V lost 2 bases and J lost 0, with 13 bases in between. This CDR3 contains 15 residues. The CDR3 region is CSVEIWAPSNYGYTF. The CDR3 DNA reads TGCAGCGTTGAAATTTGGGCACCTTCTAACTATGGCTACACCTTC.

This clonotype was picked up a small number of times. This chain connects TRBV23-1 to TRBJ2-5; the D is unclear. TRBV23-1 has ORF status, its function being uncertain. The CDR3 has 14 amino acids. V lost 2 bases to trimming and J lost 5 bases, with 12 bases between them. The CDR3 loop reads CASSQKERSETQYF. The DNA for the CDR3 is TGCGCCAGCAGTCAAAAGGAAAGGTCGGAGACCCAGTACTTC.

The chain links TRBV11-2 to TRBJ2-3; D gene uncertain. CDR3 size: 14 residues. V lost 7 bases and J lost 4, with 15 bases in between. Germline CDR1 SGHAT, CDR2 FQNNGV. DNA of the CDR3: TGTGCCAGCACCCGATTAGCAGATTCAGATACGCAGTATTTT. Protein: CASTRLADSDTQYF.

The chain's CDR3 is CASSLEGLRSPLHF. In DNA form, the CDR3 reads TGTGCCAGCAGCTTAGAGGGGTTACGTTCACCCCTCCACTTT. The J gene is TRBJ1-6, the V gene TRBV11-2; D is uncertain. The V end lost 0 bases, the J end lost 9 bases, and 9 bases lay between the germline ends. CDR3 length: 14 amino acids. CDR1 and CDR2 (germline): SGHAT, FQNNGV.

The chain links TRBV12-3 or TRBV12-4 to TRBJ1-1; unclear D gene. The CDR3 runs to 13 residues. Between the trimmed V and J ends, which lost 6 bases and 0 bases, there was a span of 8 bases. The CDR3 loop reads CASSWTMNTEAFF. The CDR3, as DNA: TGTGCCAGCAGCTGGACGATGAACACTGAAGCTTTCTTT.

This clonotype was detected only a few times. The chain recombines TRBV18 with TRBJ1-2; 7 bases are a match to TRBD1. The ends lost 3 bases at V and 4 bases at J; junction bases unmatched: 5. Per the germline V gene, CDR1 is KGHSH and CDR2 is LQKENI. The CDR3 sequence is 14 residues long. The CDR3 coding sequence is TGTGCCAGCTCACCCGGACAGGATTTCTATGGCTACACCTTC. This gives the protein CASSPGQDFYGYTF.